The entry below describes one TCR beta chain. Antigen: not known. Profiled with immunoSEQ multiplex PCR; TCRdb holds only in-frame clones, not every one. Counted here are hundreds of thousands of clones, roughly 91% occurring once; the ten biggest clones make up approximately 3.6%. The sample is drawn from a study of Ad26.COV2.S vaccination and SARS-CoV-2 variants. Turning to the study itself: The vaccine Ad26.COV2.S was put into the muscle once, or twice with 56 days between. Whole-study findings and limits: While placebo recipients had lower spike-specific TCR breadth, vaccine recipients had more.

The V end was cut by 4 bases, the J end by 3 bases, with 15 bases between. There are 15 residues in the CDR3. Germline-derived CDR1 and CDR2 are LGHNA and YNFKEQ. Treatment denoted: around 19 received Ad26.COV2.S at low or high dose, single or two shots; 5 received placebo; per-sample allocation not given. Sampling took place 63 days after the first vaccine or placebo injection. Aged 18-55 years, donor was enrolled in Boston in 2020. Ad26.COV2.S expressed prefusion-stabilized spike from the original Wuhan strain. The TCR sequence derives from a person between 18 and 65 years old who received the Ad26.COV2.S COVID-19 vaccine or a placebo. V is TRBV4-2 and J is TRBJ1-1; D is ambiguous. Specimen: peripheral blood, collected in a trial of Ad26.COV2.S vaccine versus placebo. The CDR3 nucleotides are TGTGCCAGCAGCCCTGCGGCAGCAGCGGACACTGAAGCTTTCTTT. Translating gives CASSPAAAADTEAFF.